Below are 24 T cell receptor beta chains sequenced from a single sample in a study of CD8+CD57+ T cells in acquired aplastic anemia. Profiling that covered TCR beta VDJ and CDR3 relied on genomic DNA as its template. TCRdb passed the reads through MiXCR, listing each CDR3 protein once. The table has 180,000 or so distinct CDR3 sequences, 46% seen once. The sequenced sample was sorted CD4+, CD8+, or CD8+CD57+ T cells (not recorded which) from PBMCs. The receptors were gathered from a human donor in good health.

The J gene is TRBJ1-6, the V gene TRBV20-1, with unresolved D. Germline CDR1 reads DFQATT; CDR2 reads SNEGSKA (reference sequence). V was pared by 0 bases and J by 12 bases, with 12 bases between. This CDR3 spans 13 amino acids. The CDR3, as DNA: TGCAGTGCTAGAGATCCCACGGGCGAACCCCTCCACTTT. The encoded protein is CSARDPTGEPLHF.

This clonotype was seen at least ten times. The V gene is TRBV29-1, the J gene TRBJ2-2, with 10 bases matching TRBD2. Germline CDR1 is SQVTM and CDR2 is ANQGSEA. With 6 bases clipped from V and 4 bases from J, the junction kept 8 bases outside the gene matches. The CDR3 totals 15 residues. CDR3 protein: CSVRSGRAITGELFF. Written as DNA, the CDR3 is TGCAGCGTCCGAAGCGGGAGGGCCATCACCGGGGAGCTGTTTTTT.

Details on this clonotype: A much more abundant neighbour one base away suggests this may be a read error. This chain joins TRBV5-1 and TRBJ2-5; D is ambiguous. The germline CDR1 and CDR2 sequences are SGHRS and YFSETQ. This CDR3 is built from 14 residues. Trimming took off 0 bases at V and 1 base at J, with 7 bases between the two ends. The CDR3 sequence is CASSLVWPQETQYF. DNA for the CDR3: TGCGCCAGCAGCTTGGTCTGGCCCCAAGAGACCCAGTACTTC.

This clonotype was seen a few times. The rearrangement uses TRBV24-1 and TRBJ2-3; 8 positions match TRBD1. This CDR3 comprises 15 residues. Germline V gene lookup returns CDR1 KGHDR and CDR2 SFDVKD. With V trimmed by 3 bases and J by 2 bases, 3 bases remained unmatched. The CDR3 here is CATSDRQGPTDTQYF. CDR3 coding DNA: TGTGCCACCAGTGATCGACAGGGGCCCACAGATACGCAGTATTTT.

There are a few counts of this clonotype. The rearrangement joins TRBV13 to TRBJ2-3; D might be TRBD2 (5 bases). Deletions cut 4 bases from V and 6 bases from J, with 5 bases between. CDR1 and CDR2 (germline): PRHDT, FYEKMQ (reference sequence). The CDR3 has 11 residues. The CDR3 here is CASSSGDTQYF. Written as DNA, the CDR3 is TGTGCCAGCAGCTCGGGGGATACGCAGTATTTT.

There are many counts of this clonotype. The V call is TRBV7-8, the J call TRBJ2-7; 7 bases are a match to TRBD2. This CDR3 spans 17 amino acids. V gave up 5 bases and J gave up 4 bases; unmatched junction bases: 17. The germline V gene has CDR1 SGHVS and CDR2 FQNEAQ. In nucleotides, the CDR3 is TGTGCCAGCAGCGTCGGGGGGAGTACTAGCGCCAGATACGAGCAGTACTTC. This gives the protein CASSVGGSTSARYEQYF.

This clonotype appeared a few times. This chain connects TRBV14 to TRBJ1-6, with D hard to call. There are 13 residues in the CDR3. Trimming took off 2 bases at V and 9 bases at J, with 8 bases between the two ends. Germline V gene data show CDR1 as SGHDN and CDR2 as FVKESK. The CDR3 DNA reads as TGTGCCAGCAGCCAACTCGGCCTTTCACCCCTCCACTTT. This translates into CASSQLGLSPLHF. The full variable domain, rest sourced from reference TRBV14 and TRBJ1-6, is EAGVTQFPSHSVIEKGQTVTLRCDPISGHDNLYWYRRVMGKEIKFLLHFVKESKQDESGMPNNRFLAERTGGTYSTLKVQPAELEDSGVYFCASSQLGLSPLHFGNGTRLTVT.

V usage is TRBV7-9 and J usage is TRBJ1-2; D call uncertain. This CDR3 comprises 15 residues. Germline CDR1 and CDR2: SEHNR and FQNEAQ (reference sequence). Trimming took off 1 base at V and 4 bases at J, with 13 bases between the two ends. CDR3 region: CASSLVGPEIYGYTF. The CDR3 DNA sequence: TGTGCCAGCAGCTTAGTCGGGCCAGAGATCTATGGCTACACCTTC.

This clonotype has ten or more counts. The chain joins TRBV12-3 or TRBV12-4 to TRBJ2-3, with TRBD2 identical over 8 bases. This CDR3 comprises 15 residues. With V trimmed by 4 bases and J by 0 bases, 3 bases remained unmatched. The CDR3: CASSYPGGSTDTQYF. In DNA, the CDR3 is TGTGCCAGCAGTTACCCGGGGGGGAGCACAGATACGCAGTATTTT.

Notes on this clonotype: A single base separates this from a much larger clone, so it may be a read error. The chain has TRBV2 and TRBJ2-7; TRBD2 matches at 7 bases. Germline CDR1 reads SNHLY; CDR2 reads FYNNEI. Trimming removed 6 bases from V and 8 bases from J; junction bases left unmatched: 10. The CDR3 sequence is 13 residues long. The DNA for the CDR3 is TGTGCCAGCAGGCTTCGGGGGGAGAGAAAGCAGTACTTC. This encodes CASRLRGERKQYF. The complete variable domain, with remaining parts taken from reference TRBV2 and TRBJ2-7, reads EPEVTQTPSHQVTQMGQEVILRCVPISNHLYFYWYRQILGQKVEFLVSFYNNEISEKSEIFDDQFSVERPDGSNFTLKIRSTKLEDSAMYFCASRLRGERKQYFGPGTRLTVT.

This clonotype was picked up many times. V usage is TRBV4-1 and J usage is TRBJ1-2, with 10 bases fitting TRBD1. The length of the CDR3 is 18 residues. Germline V CDR1 and CDR2: MGHRA, YSYEKL. With 1 base clipped from V and 2 bases from J, the junction kept 10 bases outside the gene matches. The CDR3 here is CASSQVGTGVLTNYGYTF. DNA of the CDR3: TGCGCCAGCAGCCAAGTCGGGACAGGGGTCCTCACCAACTATGGCTACACCTTC.

The chain couples TRBV11-2 to TRBJ2-5; D possibly matches TRBD1 or TRBD2 (5 bases each). V gave up 4 bases and J gave up 7 bases, with 10 bases separating them. Germline V gene sequence: CDR1 SGHAT, CDR2 FQNNGV. This CDR3 comprises 12 residues. The CDR3, as DNA: TGTGCCAGCAGCTCCCGGGGCGGGACCCAGTACTTC. Its translation is CASSSRGGTQYF.

The CDR3 sequence: CATSDLDRNTIYF. The CDR3 nucleotides read TGTGCCACCAGTGATTTGGACCGAAACACCATATATTTT. The rearrangement joins TRBV24-1 to TRBJ1-3; D is unclear. The CDR3 length is 13 residues. V lost 0 bases, J lost 5 bases, and 4 bases lay in between. Germline V gene sequence: CDR1 KGHDR, CDR2 SFDVKD.

The V call is TRBV24-1, the J call TRBJ1-5; 8 nucleotides agree with TRBD1. The CDR3 is 16 residues long. Germline CDR1 and CDR2: KGHDR and SFDVKD. J was trimmed by 2 bases and V by 4 bases; bases with no gene match: 6. The CDR3 is CATSERGTGGNQPQHF. For the CDR3, the DNA is TGTGCCACCAGTGAGCGGGGGACAGGCGGCAATCAGCCCCAGCATTTT.

This clonotype was observed many times. The chain uses TRBV6-1 and TRBJ2-1; 10 bases match TRBD2. The germline V gene encodes CDR1 MNHNS and CDR2 SASEGT. This CDR3 region has 15 residues. Unmatched junction bases numbered 5, after V lost 9 bases and J lost 0 bases. The CDR3 region is CASKREGSSYNEQFF. The DNA for the CDR3 is TGTGCCAGTAAGCGGGAGGGGAGCTCCTACAATGAGCAGTTCTTC.

This clonotype occurred many times. The CDR3 bases are TGCAGTGCTACTCAACAGGGGTCTCGGTTTACGCAGTATTTT. As protein: CSATQQGSRFTQYF. This chain joins TRBV20-1 and TRBJ2-3, with TRBD1 identical over 7 bases. CDR3 length equals 14 residues. Germline trimming cut 4 bases from V and 8 bases from J; bases unmatched to any gene: 12. Germline V CDR1 and CDR2: DFQATT, SNEGSKA (reference sequence).

This sequence joins TRBV2 and TRBJ1-1; the match to TRBD1 covers 7 bases. The V gene's germline CDR1 is SNHLY and CDR2 FYNNEI. The V and J ends lost 5 bases and 4 bases, in that order; junction bases with no gene match: 4. The CDR3 is made up of 13 amino acids. CDR3 in DNA: TGTGCCAGCAGTACGGGACAGAGCACTGAAGCTTTCTTT. Residues: CASSTGQSTEAFF. Variable domain in full (rest from reference TRBV2 and TRBJ1-1): EPEVTQTPSHQVTQMGQEVILRCVPISNHLYFYWYRQILGQKVEFLVSFYNNEISEKSEIFDDQFSVERPDGSNFTLKIRSTKLEDSAMYFCASSTGQSTEAFFGQGTRLTVV.

The gene calls are TRBV5-4 and TRBJ1-2, with 8 bases lining up with TRBD1. V lost 4 bases and J lost 2; bases outside the gene matches: 4. The CDR3 is 14 residues long. Germline V gene data show CDR1 as SGHNT and CDR2 as YYREEE (reference sequence). The CDR3 DNA reads as TGTGCCAGCAGCCATGGGACAGGCAACTATGGCTACACCTTC. It is translated as CASSHGTGNYGYTF.

This clonotype was found once. At one boundary the junction diverges from the germline segment, which might be a read error. The V call is TRBV6-5, the J call TRBJ1-1; D is possibly TRBD1 (5 bases). The germline V gene has CDR1 MNHEY and CDR2 SVGAGI. This CDR3 is 13 amino acids long. CDR3: CASSLRGGTGAFF. The CDR3 DNA reads TGTGCCAGCAGTTTAAGGGGCGGCACTGGAGCTTTCTTT.

A word on this clonotype: A read error is possible here, since a much larger clone lies one base away. The V gene is TRBV6-2 or TRBV6-3, the J gene TRBJ2-5, with D tentatively TRBD1 or TRBD2 (5 bases each). The V end was cut by 7 bases, the J end by 5 bases, with 14 bases between. This CDR3 comprises 13 residues. CDR1 is MNHEY and CDR2 is SVGEGT in the germline V gene. For the CDR3, the DNA is TGTGCCAGCAACCCGAGGGGATTGGAGACCCAGTACTTC. Translated: CASNPRGLETQYF.

This chain links TRBV12-3 or TRBV12-4 with TRBJ2-7, with TRBD2 as a possible D gene (5 bases). CDR3 length: 12 amino acids. Trimming removed 7 bases at V and 5 bases at J, with 12 bases between. For the CDR3, the DNA is TGTGCCAGCACTGGAGCGGTCCACGAGCAGTACTTC. This encodes CASTGAVHEQYF.

Many counts were recorded for this clonotype. The chain carries TRBV24-1 and TRBJ2-1, with no clear D. The V end was cut by 7 bases, the J end by 5 bases, with 20 bases between. The CDR3 has 16 residues. Germline V gives CDR1 KGHDR, CDR2 SFDVKD. In nucleotides, the CDR3 is TGTGCCACCAGCCCCAGTAGCCTGCTTTTTAACAATGAGCAGTTCTTC. Its translation is CATSPSSLLFNNEQFF.

Regarding this clonotype: This could be a read error, since a much larger clone is one nucleotide away. V is TRBV11-2 and J is TRBJ2-1; 9 nucleotides match TRBD1. Trimming removed 8 bases from V and 15 bases from J; junction bases left unmatched: 14. The CDR3 runs to 13 residues. The V gene's germline CDR1 is SGHAT and CDR2 FQNNGV. CDR3 amino acids: CASGSDRGVATFF. In nucleotides, the CDR3 is TGTGCCAGCGGCTCCGACAGGGGGGTGGCTACGTTCTTC.

The sample holds many counts of this clonotype. The chain recombines TRBV19 with TRBJ1-1, with D possibly matching TRBD1 (5 bases). Deletions cut 7 bases from V and 1 base from J, with 19 bases between. The CDR3 spans 16 residues. CDR1 LNHDA and CDR2 SQIVND come from the germline V gene (reference sequence). CDR3 bases: TGTGCCAGTATCGAACGCGGCAGGGTGGGGAACACTGAAGCTTTCTTT. Protein product: CASIERGRVGNTEAFF.